This T cell receptor (beta chain) is from a study of shared clonotypes between healthy human individuals. On the study more broadly: Donor composition was a couple of women and a few men, aged 18 to 49.

All donors were healthy HIV-negative adults lacking recent acute infections or vaccinations. Samples left unsorted employed approximately 94 million PBMCs for genomic DNA. Ten immunoSEQ deep assay plates were used to sequence the DNA of unsorted PBMCs. Assay: immunoSEQ multiplex PCR; the TCRdb copy retains only in-frame clones and omits some. The table records roughly 500,000 clones, approximately 85% of them present only once. Germline assignment: CDR1 SGHDN and CDR2 FVKESK. Trimming took 4 bases from V and 4 from J; bases not matched to a gene: 12. The CDR3 has 16 residues. The TCR was taken from a woman between 40 and 50 years old in good health. Some clones in this sample may be carry-over from other donors' samples. What was sequenced was PBMCs. The rearrangement joins TRBV14 to TRBJ2-5, with 7 nucleotides matching TRBD2. CDR3: CASSPLQGAGAETQYF. The CDR3 DNA reads as TGTGCCAGCAGCCCGCTTCAAGGGGCGGGAGCAGAGACCCAGTACTTC.